A selection of T cell receptor beta chains follows, all from one sample in a study of T-cell reconstitution after alpha-beta-depleted transplantation in children. A single record per CDR3 protein comes from TCRdb applying MiXCR to the PCR reads. This table has some 280,000 distinct CDR3 sequences, around 9.6% appearing once. This sample comprised PBMCs from the stem cell graft donor, obtained from the stem cell graft. The source of these receptors is a human donor who donated a stem cell graft to a child with SCID. CDR3s leave out the opening cysteine and the closing phenylalanine or tryptophan. A D gene is named only where the DNA matches it firmly.

v_call	j_call	d_call	cdr3_aa
TRBV5-1	TRBJ2-5	TRBD2	ASSYFGLAEETQY
TRBV29-1	TRBJ2-5	.	SVEMGVGETQY
TRBV16	TRBJ2-7	TRBD1	ASSQGKGAFYEQY
TRBV10-2	TRBJ2-6	TRBD1	ASGGSGANVLT
TRBV2	TRBJ2-7	TRBD2	ASRDLLLAGGEQY
TRBV12-3/TRBV12-4	TRBJ2-1	.	ASSYSSENKQF
TRBV12-3/TRBV12-4	TRBJ1-2	.	ATGAGYT
TRBV12-3/TRBV12-4	TRBJ2-7	TRBD1	ASSLRQGYEQY
TRBV29-1	TRBJ2-7	.	SVRAGSYEQY
TRBV29-1	TRBJ2-6	.	SVSQGLPGANVLT
TRBV6-1	TRBJ1-2	TRBD1	ASSPIAGTGVYDHGYT
TRBV12-3/TRBV12-4	TRBJ2-3	.	ASRKTDTQY
TRBV6-1	TRBJ2-7	.	ASSGDGYGEQY
TRBV20-1	TRBJ2-7	.	SARGDQGVGYEQY
TRBV27	TRBJ1-1	.	ASRWQGNTEAF
TRBV12-3/TRBV12-4	TRBJ2-3	.	ASSFSGGPGTDTQY
TRBV5-1	TRBJ1-1	.	ASSLEWGPNTEAF
TRBV5-4	TRBJ2-5	.	ASSTPIRETQY
TRBV5-1	TRBJ2-3	TRBD1	ASSEDRAVDTQY
TRBV5-1	TRBJ1-2	.	ASSLAGGGNFYGYT
TRBV5-1	TRBJ1-5	.	ASSLGSDEPQH
TRBV20-1	TRBJ2-5	.	CAVPVVSQGVLETQY
TRBV2	TRBJ2-3	TRBD1	ASMGDRGSTDTQY
TRBV5-1	TRBJ1-1	TRBD1	ASNIDRGVTEAF
TRBV12-3/TRBV12-4	TRBJ2-5	.	ASSLGGQGETQY
TRBV12-3/TRBV12-4	TRBJ2-1	TRBD2	ASSFRDYKGHEQF
TRBV11-2	TRBJ2-1	TRBD2	ASSLDRASGGANEQF
TRBV16	TRBJ2-1	TRBD1	ASSHHAQGAYEQF